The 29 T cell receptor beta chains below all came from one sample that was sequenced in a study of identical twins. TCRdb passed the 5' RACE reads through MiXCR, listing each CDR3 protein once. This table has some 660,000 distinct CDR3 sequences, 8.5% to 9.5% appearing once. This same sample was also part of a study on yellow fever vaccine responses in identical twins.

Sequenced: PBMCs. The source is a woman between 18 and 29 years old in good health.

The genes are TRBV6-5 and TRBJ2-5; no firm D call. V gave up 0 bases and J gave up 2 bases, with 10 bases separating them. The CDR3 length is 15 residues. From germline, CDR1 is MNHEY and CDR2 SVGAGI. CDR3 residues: CASSYSLQRQETQYF. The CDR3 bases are TGTGCCAGCAGTTACTCCTTGCAGCGTCAAGAGACCCAGTACTTC.

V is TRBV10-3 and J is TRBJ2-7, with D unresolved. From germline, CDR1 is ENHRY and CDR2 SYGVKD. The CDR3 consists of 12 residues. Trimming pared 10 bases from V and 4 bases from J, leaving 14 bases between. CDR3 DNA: TGTGCCACCGGAGCTAGGGATTACGAGCAGTACTTC. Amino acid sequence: CATGARDYEQYF.

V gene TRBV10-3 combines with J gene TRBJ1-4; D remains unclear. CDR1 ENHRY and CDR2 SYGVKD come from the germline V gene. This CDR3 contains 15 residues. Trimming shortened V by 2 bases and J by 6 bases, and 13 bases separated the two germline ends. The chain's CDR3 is CAISENALAYEKLFF. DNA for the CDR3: TGTGCCATCAGTGAGAACGCGCTGGCATATGAAAAACTGTTTTTT.

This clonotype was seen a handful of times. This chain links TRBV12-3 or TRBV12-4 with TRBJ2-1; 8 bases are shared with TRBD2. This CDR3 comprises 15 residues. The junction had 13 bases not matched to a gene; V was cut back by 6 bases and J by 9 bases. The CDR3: CASREGLEFSAEQFF. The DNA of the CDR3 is TGTGCCAGCAGGGAGGGACTAGAGTTTAGCGCTGAGCAGTTCTTC.

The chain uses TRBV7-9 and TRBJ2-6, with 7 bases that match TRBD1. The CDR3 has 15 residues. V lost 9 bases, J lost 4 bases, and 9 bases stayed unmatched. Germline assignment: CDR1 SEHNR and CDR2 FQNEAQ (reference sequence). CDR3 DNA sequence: TGTGCCAGTTACGGATTCAGGGGGGGGGCCAACGTCCTGACTTTC. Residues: CASYGFRGGANVLTF.

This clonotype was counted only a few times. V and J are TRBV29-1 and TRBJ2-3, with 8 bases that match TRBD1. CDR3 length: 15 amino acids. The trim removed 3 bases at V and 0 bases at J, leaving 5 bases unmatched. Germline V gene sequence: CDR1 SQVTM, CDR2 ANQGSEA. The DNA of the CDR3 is TGCAGCGTTGAGGGGACAGGCGTTAGCACAGATACGCAGTATTTT. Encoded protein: CSVEGTGVSTDTQYF.

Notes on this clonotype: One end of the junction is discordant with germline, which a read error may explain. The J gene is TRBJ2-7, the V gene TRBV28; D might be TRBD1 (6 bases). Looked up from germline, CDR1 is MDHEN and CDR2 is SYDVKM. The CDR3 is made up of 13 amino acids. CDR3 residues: CASSSSPSQGFDF. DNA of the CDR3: TGTGCCAGCAGTTCGAGTCCATCACAGGGTTTCGACTTC.

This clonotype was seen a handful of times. The CDR3: CASSYGTNQKTQYF. The CDR3, as DNA: TGTGCCAGCAGTTACGGGACTAATCAGAAGACCCAGTACTTC. V is TRBV6-5 and J is TRBJ2-5, with 7 positions matching TRBD2. Germline V gene sequence: CDR1 MNHEY, CDR2 SVGAGI. The J segment lost 6 bases and the V segment lost 2 bases, leaving 6 bases of the junction unmatched. The CDR3 loop spans 14 amino acids.

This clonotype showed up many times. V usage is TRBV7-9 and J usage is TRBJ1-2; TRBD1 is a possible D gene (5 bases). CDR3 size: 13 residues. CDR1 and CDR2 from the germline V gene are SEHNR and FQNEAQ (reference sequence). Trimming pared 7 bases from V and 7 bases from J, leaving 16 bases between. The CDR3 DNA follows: TGTGCCAGCAACTCTCAACAAGGGGCTGGCTACACCTTC. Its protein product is CASNSQQGAGYTF.

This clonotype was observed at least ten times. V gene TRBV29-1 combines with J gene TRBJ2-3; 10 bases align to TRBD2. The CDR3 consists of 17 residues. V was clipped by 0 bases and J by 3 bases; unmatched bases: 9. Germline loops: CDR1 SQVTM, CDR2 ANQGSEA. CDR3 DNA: TGCAGCGTTGAAGATGCTCTAGCGGGAGTCAGAACAGATACGCAGTATTTT. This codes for CSVEDALAGVRTDTQYF.

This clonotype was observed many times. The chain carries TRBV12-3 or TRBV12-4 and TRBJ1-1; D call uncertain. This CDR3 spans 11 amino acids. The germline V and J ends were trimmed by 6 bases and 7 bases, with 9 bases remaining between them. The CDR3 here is CASSPTNEAFF. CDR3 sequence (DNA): TGTGCCAGCAGCCCGACCAATGAAGCTTTCTTT.

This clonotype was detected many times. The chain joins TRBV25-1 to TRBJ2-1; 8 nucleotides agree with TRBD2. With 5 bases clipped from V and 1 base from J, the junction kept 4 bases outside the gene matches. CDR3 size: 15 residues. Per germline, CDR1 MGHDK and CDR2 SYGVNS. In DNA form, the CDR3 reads TGTGCCAGCAGTTTAGCGGGGCGTTCCTACAATGAGCAGTTCTTC. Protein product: CASSLAGRSYNEQFF.

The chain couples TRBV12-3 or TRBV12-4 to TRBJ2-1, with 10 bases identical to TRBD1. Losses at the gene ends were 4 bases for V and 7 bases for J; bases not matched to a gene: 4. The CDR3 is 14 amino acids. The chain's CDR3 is CASSSGQGWNEQFF. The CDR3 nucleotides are TGTGCCAGCAGTTCGGGACAGGGGTGGAATGAGCAGTTCTTC.

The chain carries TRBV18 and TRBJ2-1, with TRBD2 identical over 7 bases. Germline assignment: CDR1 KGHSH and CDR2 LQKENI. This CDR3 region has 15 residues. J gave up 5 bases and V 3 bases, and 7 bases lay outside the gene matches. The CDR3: CASSPSAGFNNEQFF. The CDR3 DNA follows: TGTGCCAGCTCACCTTCAGCGGGATTCAACAATGAGCAGTTCTTC. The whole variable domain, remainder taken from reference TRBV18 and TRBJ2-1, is NAGVMQNPRHLVRRRGQEARLRCSPMKGHSHVYWYRQLPEEGLKFMVYLQKENIIDESGMPKERFSAEFPKEGPSILRIQQVVRGDSAAYFCASSPSAGFNNEQFFGPGTRLTVL.

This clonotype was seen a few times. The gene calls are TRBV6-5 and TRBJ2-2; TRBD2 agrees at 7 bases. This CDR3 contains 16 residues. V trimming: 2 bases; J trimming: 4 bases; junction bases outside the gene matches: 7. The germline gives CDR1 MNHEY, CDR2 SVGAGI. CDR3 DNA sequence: TGTGCCAGCAGTTACAAAGCTAGCGGCCTCACCGGGGAGCTGTTTTTT. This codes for CASSYKASGLTGELFF.

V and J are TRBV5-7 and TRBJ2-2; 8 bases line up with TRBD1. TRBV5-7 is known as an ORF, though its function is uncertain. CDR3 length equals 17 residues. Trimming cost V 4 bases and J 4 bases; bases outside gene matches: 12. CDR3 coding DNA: TGTGCCAGCAGCCACGGGAGAGGACAGGGACGCACCGGGGAGCTGTTTTTT. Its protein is CASSHGRGQGRTGELFF.

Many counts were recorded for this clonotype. CDR3 sequence: CATSRTGDNSPLHF. CDR3 coding DNA: TGTGCCACCAGCAGGACAGGAGATAATTCACCCCTCCACTTT. The chain employs TRBV15 and TRBJ1-6; tentatively, D is TRBD1 (6 bases). The CDR3 spans 14 residues. Trimming pared 3 bases from V and 5 bases from J, leaving 8 bases between. The germline gives CDR1 LNHNV, CDR2 YYDKDF (reference sequence).

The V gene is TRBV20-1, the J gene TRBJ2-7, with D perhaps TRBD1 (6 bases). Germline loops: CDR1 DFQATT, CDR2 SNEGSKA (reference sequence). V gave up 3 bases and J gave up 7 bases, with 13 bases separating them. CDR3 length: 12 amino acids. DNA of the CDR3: TGCAGTGCTAGGGACAGTTGGGGTGAGCAGTACTTC. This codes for CSARDSWGEQYF.

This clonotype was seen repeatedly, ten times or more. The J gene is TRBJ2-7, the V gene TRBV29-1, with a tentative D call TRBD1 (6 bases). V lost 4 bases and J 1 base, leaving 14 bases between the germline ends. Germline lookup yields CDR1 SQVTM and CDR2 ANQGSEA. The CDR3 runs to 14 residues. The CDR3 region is CSVVSGQLSYEQYF. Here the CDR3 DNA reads TGCAGCGTTGTTTCTGGACAGCTATCCTACGAGCAGTACTTC.

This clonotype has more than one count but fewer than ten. For the CDR3, the DNA is TGTGCCACCAGTGTGGAGGGTCGGACTGAAGCTTTCTTT. This codes for CATSVEGRTEAFF. The chain carries TRBV24-1 and TRBJ1-1; D ambiguous. Germline assignment: CDR1 KGHDR and CDR2 SFDVKD. CDR3 size: 13 residues. The V and J ends lost 5 bases and 5 bases respectively, with 11 bases between them.

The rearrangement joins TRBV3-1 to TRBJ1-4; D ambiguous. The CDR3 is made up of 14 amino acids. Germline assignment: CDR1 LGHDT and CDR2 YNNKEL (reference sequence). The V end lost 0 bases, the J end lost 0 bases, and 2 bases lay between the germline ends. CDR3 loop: CASSQDPTNEKLFF. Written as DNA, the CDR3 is TGTGCCAGCAGCCAAGATCCAACTAATGAAAAACTGTTTTTT.

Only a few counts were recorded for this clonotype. The CDR3 reads CASSPSGALAKNIQYF. CDR3 nucleotides: TGTGCCAGCAGCCCCAGCGGAGCTCTAGCCAAAAACATTCAGTACTTC. The chain employs TRBV9 and TRBJ2-4, with D possibly TRBD2 on 5 matching bases. The V gene's germline CDR1 is SGDLS and CDR2 YYNGEE. The CDR3 is 16 amino acids. Trimming pared 4 bases from V and 0 bases from J, leaving 14 bases between.

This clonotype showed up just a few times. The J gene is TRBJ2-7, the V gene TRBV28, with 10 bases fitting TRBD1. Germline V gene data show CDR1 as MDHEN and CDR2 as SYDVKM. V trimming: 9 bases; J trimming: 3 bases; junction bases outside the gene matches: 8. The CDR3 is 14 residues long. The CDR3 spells CARPMTGGSYEQYF. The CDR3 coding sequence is TGTGCCAGACCTATGACAGGGGGCAGCTACGAGCAGTACTTC. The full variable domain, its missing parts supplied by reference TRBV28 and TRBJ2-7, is DVKVTQSSRYLVKRTGEKVFLECVQDMDHENMFWYRQDPGLGLRLIYFSYDVKMKEKGDIPEGYSVSREKKERFSLILESASTNQTSMYLCARPMTGGSYEQYFGPGTRLTVT.

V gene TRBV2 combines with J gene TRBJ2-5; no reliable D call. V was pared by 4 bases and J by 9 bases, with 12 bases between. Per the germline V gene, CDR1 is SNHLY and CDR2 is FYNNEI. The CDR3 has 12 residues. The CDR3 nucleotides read TGTGCCAGCAGTGGGGAAGGGAAACCCCAGTACTTC. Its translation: CASSGEGKPQYF.

The CDR3 reads CASRGAGASGDIDNRRETQYF. The CDR3 nucleotides read TGTGCCAGCAGGGGCGCGGGGGCTAGCGGGGATATCGACAACCGAAGAGAGACCCAGTACTTC. The chain is built from TRBV11-2 and TRBJ2-5, with TRBD2 identical over 9 bases. The junction had 27 bases not matched to a gene; V was cut back by 6 bases and J by 4 bases. The CDR3 covers 21 residues. Germline CDR1 is SGHAT and CDR2 is FQNNGV. Combining the CDR3 with reference TRBV11-2 and TRBJ2-5 gives the whole variable domain EAGVAQSPRYKIIEKRQSVAFWCNPISGHATLYWYQQILGQGPKLLIQFQNNGVVDDSQLPKDRFSAERLKGVDSTLKIQPAKLEDSAVYLCASRGAGASGDIDNRRETQYFGPGTRLLVL.

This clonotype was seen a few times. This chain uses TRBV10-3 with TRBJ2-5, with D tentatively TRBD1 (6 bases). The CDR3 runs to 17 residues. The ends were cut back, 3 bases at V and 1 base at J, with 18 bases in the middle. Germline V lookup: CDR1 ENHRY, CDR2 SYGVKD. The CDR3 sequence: CAISEGSGVESQETQYF. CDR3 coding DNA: TGTGCCATCAGTGAAGGGTCAGGGGTTGAGAGCCAAGAGACCCAGTACTTC.

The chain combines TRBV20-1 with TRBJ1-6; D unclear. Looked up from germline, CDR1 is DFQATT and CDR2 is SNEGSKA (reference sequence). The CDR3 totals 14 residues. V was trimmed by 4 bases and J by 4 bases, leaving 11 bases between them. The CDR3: CSAILQYYNSPLHF. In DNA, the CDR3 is TGCAGTGCTATTTTGCAGTATTATAATTCACCCCTCCACTTT.

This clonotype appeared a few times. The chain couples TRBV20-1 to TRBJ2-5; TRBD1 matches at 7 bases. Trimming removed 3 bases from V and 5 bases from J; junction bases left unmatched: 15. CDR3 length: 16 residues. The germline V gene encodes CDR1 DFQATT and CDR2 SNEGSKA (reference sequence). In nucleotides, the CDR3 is TGCAGTGCTAGGCGACAAACCGGGACAGTAGAGGAGACCCAGTACTTC. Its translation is CSARRQTGTVEETQYF.

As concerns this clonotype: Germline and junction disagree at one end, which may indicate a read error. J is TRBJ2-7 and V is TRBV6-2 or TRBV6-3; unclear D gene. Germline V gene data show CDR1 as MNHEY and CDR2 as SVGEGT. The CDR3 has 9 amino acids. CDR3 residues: CASSFPRNF. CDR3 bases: TGTGCCAGCAGTTTTCCCCGGAACTTC.